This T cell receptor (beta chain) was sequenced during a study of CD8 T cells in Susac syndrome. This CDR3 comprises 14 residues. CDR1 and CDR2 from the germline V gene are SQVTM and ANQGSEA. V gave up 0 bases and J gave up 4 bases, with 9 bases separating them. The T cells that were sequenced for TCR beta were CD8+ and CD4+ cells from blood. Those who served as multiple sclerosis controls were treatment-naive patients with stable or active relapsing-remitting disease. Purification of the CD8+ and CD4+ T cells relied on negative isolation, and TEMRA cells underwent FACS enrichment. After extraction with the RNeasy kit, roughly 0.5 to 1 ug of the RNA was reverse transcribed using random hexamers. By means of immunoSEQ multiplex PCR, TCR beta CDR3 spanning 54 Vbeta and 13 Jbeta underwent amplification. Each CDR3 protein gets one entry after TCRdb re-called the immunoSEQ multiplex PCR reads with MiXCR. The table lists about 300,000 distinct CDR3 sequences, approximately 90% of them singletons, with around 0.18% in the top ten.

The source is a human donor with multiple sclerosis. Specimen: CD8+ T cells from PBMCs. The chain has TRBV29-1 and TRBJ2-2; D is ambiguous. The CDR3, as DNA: TGCAGCGTTGAAGACCTCCACGGCACCGGGGAGCTGTTTTTT. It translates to CSVEDLHGTGELFF.